The 10 T cell receptor beta chains below all came from one sample that was sequenced in a study of OX40 agonist ivuxolimab in advanced cancers. This table comes from immunoSEQ multiplex PCR, and its TCRdb copy is limited to in-frame clones, with some not included. The sample records 90,000 to 100,000 clones, about 85% being singletons. The sample was CD4+ or CD8+ T cells sorted from blood, taken in a trial of the OX40 agonist ivuxolimab. The receptors originated from an adult with an advanced solid tumor such as melanoma, head and neck, liver or kidney cancer.

CDR3: CASSWDSPNYGYTF. The CDR3 DNA sequence: TGCGCCAGCAGCTGGGACAGTCCTAACTATGGCTACACCTTC. The chain is built from TRBV5-1 and TRBJ1-2; 7 bases line up with TRBD1. Germline loops: CDR1 SGHRS, CDR2 YFSETQ. The trim removed 3 bases at V and 0 bases at J, leaving 2 bases unmatched. CDR3 size: 14 residues.

The gene calls are TRBV11-2 and TRBJ2-1; no firm D call. This CDR3 comprises 15 residues. The ends were cut back, 3 bases at V and 8 bases at J, with 17 bases in the middle. CDR1 and CDR2 from the germline V gene are SGHAT and FQNNGV. The CDR3 nucleotides are TGTGCCAGCAGCTTCAAAGGCGGTCTTGAGGATGAGCAGTTCTTC. Translating gives CASSFKGGLEDEQFF.

The genes are TRBV9 and TRBJ1-3; 10 bases align to TRBD1. Germline lookup yields CDR1 SGDLS and CDR2 YYNGEE. The CDR3 consists of 15 residues. V dropped 1 base and J dropped 4; count of bases not matched to a gene: 2. CDR3 region: CASSVRTGGGNTIYF. DNA for the CDR3: TGTGCCAGCAGCGTACGGACAGGGGGAGGAAACACCATATATTTT.

This clone was detected once. The V gene is TRBV7-9, the J gene TRBJ2-2; 10 nucleotides match TRBD2. Germline V CDR1 and CDR2: SEHNR, FQNEAQ (reference sequence). This CDR3 has 16 amino acids. V lost 4 bases and J lost 0; bases outside the gene matches: 2. As DNA, the CDR3 is TGTGCCAGCAGCTCTAGCGGGAGAACGAACACCGGGGAGCTGTTTTTT. It codes for CASSSSGRTNTGELFF. Based on the CDR3 plus reference TRBV7-9 and TRBJ2-2, the full variable domain is DTGVSQNPRHKITKRGQNVTFRCDPISEHNRLYWYRQTLGQGPEFLTYFQNEAQLEKSRLLSDRFSAERPKGSFSTLEIQRTEQGDSAMYLCASSSSGRTNTGELFFGEGSRLTVL.

The chain links TRBV19 to TRBJ2-1; TRBD1 agrees at 11 bases. CDR1 is LNHDA, CDR2 SQIVND, per germline (reference sequence). The CDR3 contains 14 residues. J gave up 8 bases and V 6 bases, and 6 bases lay outside the gene matches. Here the CDR3 DNA reads TGTGCCAGTAGACGCGGACAGGGGGCGGATGAGCAGTTCTTC. Encoded protein: CASRRGQGADEQFF.

The chain is built from TRBV4-1 and TRBJ2-1; 10 positions agree with TRBD1. After removal of 2 bases from V and 9 bases from J, the junction contained 7 bases not matched to a gene. The CDR3 has 15 residues. CDR1 and CDR2 (germline): MGHRA, YSYEKL. The DNA for the CDR3 is TGCGCCAGCAGCCAATGGACAGGGGGAGGGACTGAGCAGTTCTTC. This codes for CASSQWTGGGTEQFF.

The chain combines TRBV27 with TRBJ1-5; 7 bases are shared with TRBD1. The ends lost 0 bases at V and 5 bases at J; junction bases unmatched: 4. Looked up from germline, CDR1 is MNHEY and CDR2 is SMNVEV (reference sequence). This CDR3 contains 15 residues. CDR3 region: CASSLSDRRYQPQHF. CDR3 DNA sequence: TGTGCCAGCAGTTTATCGGACAGGAGGTATCAGCCCCAGCATTTT.

The genes are TRBV11-3 and TRBJ2-3; 8 bases match TRBD2. The CDR3 extends over 14 amino acids. CDR1 is SGHNT, CDR2 YENEEA, per germline. J gave up 6 bases and V 8 bases, and 10 bases lay outside the gene matches. Here the CDR3 DNA reads TGTGCCAGCTCCGGGGGGGAGGGCCAGGATACGCAGTATTTT. Translating gives CASSGGEGQDTQYF.

The CDR3 coding sequence is TGTGCCAGCAGTTTCGGCGGTACCAAAGGTGAGCAGTTCTTC. Translating gives CASSFGGTKGEQFF. V gene TRBV28 combines with J gene TRBJ2-1; D not certain. V gave up 3 bases and J gave up 9 bases, with 15 bases separating them. Germline V gives CDR1 MDHEN, CDR2 SYDVKM. The CDR3 is 14 residues long. Full variable domain (remainder filled in from reference TRBV28 and TRBJ2-1): DVKVTQSSRYLVKRTGEKVFLECVQDMDHENMFWYRQDPGLGLRLIYFSYDVKMKEKGDIPEGYSVSREKKERFSLILESASTNQTSMYLCASSFGGTKGEQFFGPGTRLTVL.

The chain recombines TRBV11-2 with TRBJ2-7, with 8 bases matching TRBD1. J lost 0 bases, V lost 5 bases, and 6 bases had no gene match. The CDR3 contains 15 residues. Germline V gene sequence: CDR1 SGHAT, CDR2 FQNNGV. CDR3 sequence (DNA): TGTGCCAGCAGCCCCATTGGGACAGGCTCCTACGAGCAGTACTTC. As protein: CASSPIGTGSYEQYF.